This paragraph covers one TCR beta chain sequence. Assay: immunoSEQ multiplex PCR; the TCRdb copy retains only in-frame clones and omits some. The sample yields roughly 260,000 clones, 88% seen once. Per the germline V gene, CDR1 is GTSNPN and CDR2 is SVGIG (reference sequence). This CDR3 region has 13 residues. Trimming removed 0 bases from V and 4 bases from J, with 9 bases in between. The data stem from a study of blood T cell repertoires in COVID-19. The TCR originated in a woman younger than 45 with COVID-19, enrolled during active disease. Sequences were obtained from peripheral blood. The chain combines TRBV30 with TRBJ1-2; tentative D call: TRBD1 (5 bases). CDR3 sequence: CAWSVGASYGYTF. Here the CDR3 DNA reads TGTGCCTGGAGTGTAGGGGCTTCCTATGGCTACACCTTC.